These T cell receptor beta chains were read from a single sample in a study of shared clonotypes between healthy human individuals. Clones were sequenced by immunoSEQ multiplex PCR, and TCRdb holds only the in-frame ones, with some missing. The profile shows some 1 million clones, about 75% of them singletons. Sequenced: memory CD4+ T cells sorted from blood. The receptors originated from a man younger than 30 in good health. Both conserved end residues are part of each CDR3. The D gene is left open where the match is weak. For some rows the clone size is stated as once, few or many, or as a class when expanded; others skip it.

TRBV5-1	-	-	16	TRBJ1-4	CASSLYGGATNEKLFF	TGCGCCAGCAGCTTGTACGGAGGAGCAACTAATGAAAAACTGTTTTTT
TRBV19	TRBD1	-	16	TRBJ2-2	CASSSGTGKVTGELFF	TGTGCCAGTAGTTCAGGGACAGGTAAAGTCACCGGGGAGCTGTTTTTT
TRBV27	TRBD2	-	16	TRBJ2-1	CASSLPGLGGRSEQFF	TGTGCCAGCAGTTTACCTGGACTAGGTGGTAGATCGGAGCAGTTCTTC
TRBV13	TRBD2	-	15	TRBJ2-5	CASSPGLGSQETQYF	TGTGCCAGCAGTCCGGGACTAGGTAGCCAAGAGACCCAGTACTTC
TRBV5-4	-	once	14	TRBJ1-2	CASTFRLTLYGYTF	TGTGCCAGCACCTTCAGGCTAACTCTCTATGGCTACACCTTC
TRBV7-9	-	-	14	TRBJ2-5	CASSEWGGQETQYF	TGTGCCAGCAGCGAGTGGGGAGGCCAAGAGACCCAGTACTTC
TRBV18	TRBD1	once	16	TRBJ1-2	CASSVTGGQGDHGYTF	TGTGCCAGCTCAGTAACCGGGGGACAGGGGGATCATGGCTACACCTTC
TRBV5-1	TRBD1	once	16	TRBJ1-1	CASSRRDRGPGTEAFF	TGCGCCAGCAGCCGCCGGGACAGGGGGCCAGGCACTGAAGCTTTCTTT
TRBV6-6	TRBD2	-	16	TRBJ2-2	CASSYRGRSNTGELFF	TGTGCCAGCAGTTACCGCGGGAGGTCGAACACCGGGGAGCTGTTTTTT
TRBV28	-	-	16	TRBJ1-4	CASSFAGWETNEKLFF	TGTGCCAGCAGTTTCGCGGGGTGGGAAACTAATGAAAAACTGTTTTTT
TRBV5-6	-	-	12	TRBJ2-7	CASSFLLYEQYF	TGTGCCAGCAGCTTTTTGCTTTACGAGCAGTACTTC
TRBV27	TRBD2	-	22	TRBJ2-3	CASSLSRSIWTSGGPSTDTQYF	TGTGCCAGCAGTTTATCAAGGTCGATATGGACTAGCGGGGGCCCTAGCACAGATACGCAGTATTTT
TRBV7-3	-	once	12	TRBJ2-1	CASSLPDNEQFF	TGTGCCAGCAGCTTACCGGACAATGAGCAGTTCTTC
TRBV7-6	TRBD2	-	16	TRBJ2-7	CASSPTRPPGLIEQYF	TGTGCCAGCAGCCCCACAAGACCTCCGGGACTAATAGAGCAGTACTTC
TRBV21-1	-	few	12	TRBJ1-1	CASRDMNTEAFF	TGTGCCAGCAGGGACATGAACACTGAAGCTTTCTTT
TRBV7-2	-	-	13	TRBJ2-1	CASSRTSNAEQFF	TGTGCCAGCAGCCGAACTAGCAATGCTGAGCAGTTCTTC
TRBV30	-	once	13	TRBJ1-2	CAWNPLPVAGYTF	TGTGCCTGGAACCCCTTGCCCGTCGCGGGCTACACCTTC
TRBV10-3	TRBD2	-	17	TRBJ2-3	CAISESPSGFSTDTQYF	TGTGCCATCAGTGAGTCGCCTAGCGGGTTCAGCACAGATACGCAGTATTTT
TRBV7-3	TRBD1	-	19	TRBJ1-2	CASSLSPFRTGSVPRGYTF	TGTGCCAGCAGCTTAAGCCCTTTTAGGACAGGGTCGGTTCCGCGTGGCTACACCTTC
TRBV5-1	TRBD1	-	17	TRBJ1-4	CASSANLQGTGYEKLFF	TGCGCCAGCAGCGCGAATCTACAGGGGACAGGGTATGAAAAACTGTTTTTT
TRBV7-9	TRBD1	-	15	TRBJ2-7	CASSTGTVFGYEQYF	TGTGCCAGCAGCACCGGGACAGTTTTCGGGTACGAGCAGTACTTC
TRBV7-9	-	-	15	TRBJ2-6	CASSLGNSGANVLTF	TGTGCCAGCAGCTTAGGGAACTCTGGGGCCAACGTCCTGACTTTC
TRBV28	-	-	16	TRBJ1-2	CASSLMAGGLYRDYTF	TGTGCCAGCAGTTTAATGGCGGGCGGGCTCTACCGAGACTACACCTTC
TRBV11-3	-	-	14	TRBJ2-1	CASSFTGMINEQFF	TGTGCCAGCAGCTTTACGGGGATGATCAATGAGCAGTTCTTC
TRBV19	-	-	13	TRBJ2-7	CASSIRLGYEQYF	TGTGCCAGTAGTATACGTCTGGGCTACGAGCAGTACTTC
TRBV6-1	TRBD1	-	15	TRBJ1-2	CASSESIGGGYGYTF	TGTGCCAGCAGTGAATCAATAGGGGGCGGCTATGGCTACACCTTC
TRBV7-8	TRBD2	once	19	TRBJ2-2	CASSLSGLAGGPNTGELFF	TGTGCCAGCAGCTTATCGGGACTAGCGGGAGGGCCGAACACCGGGGAGCTGTTTTTT
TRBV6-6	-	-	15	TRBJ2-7	CASSYYFSTSYEQYF	TGTGCCAGCAGTTACTATTTTTCCACCTCCTACGAGCAGTACTTC
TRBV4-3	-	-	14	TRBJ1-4	CASRASQGREKLFF	TGCGCCAGTAGGGCCTCGCAGGGCCGTGAAAAACTGTTTTTT
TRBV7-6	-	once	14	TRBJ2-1	CASSRLFKNNEQFF	TGTGCCAGCAGCCGATTGTTTAAAAACAATGAGCAGTTCTTC
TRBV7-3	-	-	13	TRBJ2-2	CASSYRQTGELFF	TGTGCCAGCAGCTACCGACAGACCGGGGAGCTGTTTTTT
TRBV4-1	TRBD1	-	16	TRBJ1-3	CASSQGQGGFGNTIYF	TGCGCCAGCAGCCAAGGACAGGGAGGATTTGGAAACACCATATATTTT
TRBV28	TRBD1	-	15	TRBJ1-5	CASRDGTGHNQPQHF	TGTGCCAGCAGGGACGGGACAGGGCACAATCAGCCCCAGCATTTT
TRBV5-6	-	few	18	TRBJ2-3	CASSLWRGIVGMADTQYF	TGTGCCAGCAGCTTGTGGAGGGGGATAGTGGGGATGGCAGATACGCAGTATTTT
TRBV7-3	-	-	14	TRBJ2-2	CASSLTDRSGELFF	TGTGCCAGCAGTTTGACGGATAGGTCCGGGGAGCTGTTTTTT
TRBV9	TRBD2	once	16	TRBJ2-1	CASSVETSGSYNEQFF	TGTGCCAGCAGCGTTGAGACTAGCGGGAGTTACAATGAGCAGTTCTTC
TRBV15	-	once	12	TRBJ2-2	CATSRDSGELFF	TGTGCCACCAGCAGGGATTCCGGGGAGCTGTTTTTT
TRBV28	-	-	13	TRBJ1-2	CASFDRGNYGYTF	TGTGCCAGCTTCGACCGGGGTAACTATGGCTACACCTTC
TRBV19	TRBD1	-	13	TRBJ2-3	CASSGTVTDTQYF	TGTGCCAGTAGCGGGACAGTCACAGATACGCAGTATTTT
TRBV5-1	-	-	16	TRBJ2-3	CASSSTPGISTDTQYF	TGCGCCAGCAGCTCCACCCCTGGCATTAGCACAGATACGCAGTATTTT
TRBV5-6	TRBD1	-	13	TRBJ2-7	CASSRDRGDEQYF	TGTGCCAGCAGCCGGGACAGGGGCGACGAGCAGTACTTC
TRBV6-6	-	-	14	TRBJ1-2	CASSYFARVGGYTF	TGTGCCAGCAGTTACTTTGCCAGGGTGGGTGGCTACACCTTC
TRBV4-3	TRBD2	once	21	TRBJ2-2	CASSSQESLAGGPFNTGELFF	TGCGCCAGCAGCTCACAAGAATCTCTAGCGGGAGGCCCTTTTAACACCGGGGAGCTGTTTTTT
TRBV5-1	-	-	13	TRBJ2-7	CASSDSIPREQYF	TGCGCCAGCAGCGACTCGATCCCCAGGGAGCAGTACTTC
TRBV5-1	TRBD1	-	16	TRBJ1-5	CASSLGTGDSNQPQHF	TGCGCCAGCAGCTTGGGTACAGGGGATAGCAATCAGCCCCAGCATTTT
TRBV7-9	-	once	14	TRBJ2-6	CASSPAGGANVLTF	TGTGCCAGCAGCCCCGCGGGGGGGGCCAACGTCCTGACTTTC
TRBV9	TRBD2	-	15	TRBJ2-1	CASSPRLAGGDEQFF	TGTGCCAGCAGCCCGCGACTAGCGGGGGGGGATGAGCAGTTCTTC
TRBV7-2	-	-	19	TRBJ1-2	CASSLGAGTGPSANYGYTF	TGTGCCAGCAGCTTAGGTGCCGGGACGGGCCCCAGTGCTAACTATGGCTACACCTTC